This T cell receptor beta chain was obtained from a study of blood T cell repertoires in COVID-19. Study-level information: Sources were T cells, B-cell-depleted T cells, or PBMCs; the material itself was cDNA or gDNA.

This CDR3 contains 13 residues. V was cut by 3 bases and J by 2 bases, with 7 bases left in between. Germline loops: CDR1 MDHEN, CDR2 SYDVKM. Per the study methods: By means of reference gene primer amplification, nucleated cell counts were estimated. Profiled with immunoSEQ multiplex PCR; TCRdb holds only in-frame clones, not every one. V, J and clone size were drawn from that table, and D and trimming were deduced from the DNA. The repertoire has 55,000 to 65,000 clones, 70% to 80% of them found once; the top ten carry around 3.2%. The sequence derives from a man in his sixties with acute or convalescent COVID-19. Sequencing used peripheral blood. The rearrangement uses TRBV28 and TRBJ1-2; TRBD1 might be the D (5 bases). The CDR3 sequence: CASSLPGNYGYTF. In nucleotides, the CDR3 is TGTGCCAGCAGTTTGCCAGGGAACTATGGCTACACCTTC.